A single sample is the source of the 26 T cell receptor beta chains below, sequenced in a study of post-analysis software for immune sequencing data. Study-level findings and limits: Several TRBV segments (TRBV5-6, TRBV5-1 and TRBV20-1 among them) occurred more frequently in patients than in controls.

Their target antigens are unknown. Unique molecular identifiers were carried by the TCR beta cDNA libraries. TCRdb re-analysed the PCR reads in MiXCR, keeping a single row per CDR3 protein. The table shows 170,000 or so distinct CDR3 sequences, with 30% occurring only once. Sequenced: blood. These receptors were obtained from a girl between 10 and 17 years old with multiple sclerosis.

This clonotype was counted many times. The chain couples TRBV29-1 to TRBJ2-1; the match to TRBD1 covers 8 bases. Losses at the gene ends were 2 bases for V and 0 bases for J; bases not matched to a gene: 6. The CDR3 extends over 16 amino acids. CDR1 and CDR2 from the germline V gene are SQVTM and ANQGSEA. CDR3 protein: CSVELGTGDSYNEQFF. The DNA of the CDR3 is TGCAGCGTTGAACTAGGGACAGGCGACTCCTACAATGAGCAGTTCTTC.

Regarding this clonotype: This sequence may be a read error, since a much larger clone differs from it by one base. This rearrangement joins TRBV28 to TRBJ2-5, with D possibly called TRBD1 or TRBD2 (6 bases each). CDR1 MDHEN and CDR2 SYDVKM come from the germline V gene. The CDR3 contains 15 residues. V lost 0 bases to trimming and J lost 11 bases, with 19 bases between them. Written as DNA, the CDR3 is TGTGCCAGCAGTTTATGGGGGGGCCGAGGCAATGAGCAGTACTTC. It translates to CASSLWGGRGNEQYF.

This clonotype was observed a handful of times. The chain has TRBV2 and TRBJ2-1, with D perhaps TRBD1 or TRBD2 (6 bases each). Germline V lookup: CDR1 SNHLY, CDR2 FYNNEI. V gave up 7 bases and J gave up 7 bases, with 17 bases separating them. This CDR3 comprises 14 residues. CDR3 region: CASKWGAGVNEQFF. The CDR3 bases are TGTGCCAGCAAATGGGGGGCAGGAGTTAATGAGCAGTTCTTC.

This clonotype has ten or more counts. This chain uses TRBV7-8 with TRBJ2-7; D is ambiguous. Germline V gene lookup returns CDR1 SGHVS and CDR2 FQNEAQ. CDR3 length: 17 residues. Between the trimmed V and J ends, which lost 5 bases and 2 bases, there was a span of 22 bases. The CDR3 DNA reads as TGTGCCAGCAGCCGTTACTGGACCGATGGCGTTGCCTACGAGCAGTACTTC. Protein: CASSRYWTDGVAYEQYF.

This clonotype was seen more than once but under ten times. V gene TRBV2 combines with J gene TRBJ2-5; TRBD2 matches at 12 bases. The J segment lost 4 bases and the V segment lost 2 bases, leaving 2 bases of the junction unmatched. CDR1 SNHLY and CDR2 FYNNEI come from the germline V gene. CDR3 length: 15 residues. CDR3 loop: CASSEKLAGGETQYF. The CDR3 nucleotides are TGTGCCAGCAGTGAAAAACTAGCGGGAGGAGAGACCCAGTACTTC.

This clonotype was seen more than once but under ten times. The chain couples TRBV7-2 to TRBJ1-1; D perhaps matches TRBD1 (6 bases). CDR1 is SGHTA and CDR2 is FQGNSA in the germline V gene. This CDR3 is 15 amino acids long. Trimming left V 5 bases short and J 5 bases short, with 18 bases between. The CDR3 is CASSRWGGAETEAFF. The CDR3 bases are TGTGCCAGCAGCCGCTGGGGGGGCGCCGAGACTGAAGCTTTCTTT.

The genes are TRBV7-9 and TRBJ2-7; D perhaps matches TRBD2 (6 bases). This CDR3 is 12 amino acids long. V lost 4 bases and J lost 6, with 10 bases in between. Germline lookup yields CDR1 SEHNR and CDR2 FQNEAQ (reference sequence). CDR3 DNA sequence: TGTGCCAGCAGCTACGGGAGCTCCGAGCAGTACTTC. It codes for CASSYGSSEQYF.

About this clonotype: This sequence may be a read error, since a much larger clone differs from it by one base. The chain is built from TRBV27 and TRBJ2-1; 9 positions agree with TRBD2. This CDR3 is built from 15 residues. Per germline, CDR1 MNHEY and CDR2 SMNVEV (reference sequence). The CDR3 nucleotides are TGTGTCAGCAGTCGGAGCGGGGGGACCATTAGTGAGCAGTTCTTC. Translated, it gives CVSSRSGGTISEQFF.

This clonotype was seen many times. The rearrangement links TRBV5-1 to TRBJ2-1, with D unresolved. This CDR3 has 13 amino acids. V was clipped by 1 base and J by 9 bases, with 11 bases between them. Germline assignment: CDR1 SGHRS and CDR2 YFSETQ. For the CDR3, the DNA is TGCGCCAGCAGCTTGTCAGGAGATGGTGAGCAGTTCTTC. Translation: CASSLSGDGEQFF.

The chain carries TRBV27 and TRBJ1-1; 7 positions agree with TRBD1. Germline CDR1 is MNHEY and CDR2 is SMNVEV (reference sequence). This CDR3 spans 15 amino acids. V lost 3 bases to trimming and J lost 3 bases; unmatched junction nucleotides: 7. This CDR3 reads CASSLSKGAHTEAFF. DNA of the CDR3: TGTGCCAGCAGTTTGTCGAAGGGGGCACACACTGAAGCTTTCTTT.

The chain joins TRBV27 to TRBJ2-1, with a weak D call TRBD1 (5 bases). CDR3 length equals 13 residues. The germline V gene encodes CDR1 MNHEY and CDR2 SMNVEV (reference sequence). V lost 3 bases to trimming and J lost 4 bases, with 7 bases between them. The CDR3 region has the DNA TGTGCCAGCAGTTTCGGACAATACAATGAGCAGTTCTTC. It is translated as CASSFGQYNEQFF.

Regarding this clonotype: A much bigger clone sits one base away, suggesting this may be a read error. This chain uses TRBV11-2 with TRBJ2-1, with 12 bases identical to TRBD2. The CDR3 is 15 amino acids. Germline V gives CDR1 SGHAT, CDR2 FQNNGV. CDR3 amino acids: CACSWTSGVYNEQFF. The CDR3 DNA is TGTGCCTGCAGCTGGACTAGCGGGGTCTACAATGAGCAGTTCTTC.

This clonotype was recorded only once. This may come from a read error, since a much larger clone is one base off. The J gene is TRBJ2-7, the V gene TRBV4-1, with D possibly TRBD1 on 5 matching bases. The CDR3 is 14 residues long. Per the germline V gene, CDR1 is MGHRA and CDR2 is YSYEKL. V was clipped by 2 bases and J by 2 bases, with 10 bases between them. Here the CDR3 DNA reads TGCGCCAGCAGCCAAACTCTAGGGGCCTACGAGCAGTACTTC. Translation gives CASSQTLGAYEQYF.

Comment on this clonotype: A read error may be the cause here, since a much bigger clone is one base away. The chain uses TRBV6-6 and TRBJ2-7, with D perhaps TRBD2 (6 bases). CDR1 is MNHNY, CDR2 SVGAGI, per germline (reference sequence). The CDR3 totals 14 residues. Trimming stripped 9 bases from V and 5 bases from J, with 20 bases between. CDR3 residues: CASLKQEGSDEQYF. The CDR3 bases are TGTGCCAGTTTAAAACAGGAGGGAAGCGACGAGCAGTACTTC.

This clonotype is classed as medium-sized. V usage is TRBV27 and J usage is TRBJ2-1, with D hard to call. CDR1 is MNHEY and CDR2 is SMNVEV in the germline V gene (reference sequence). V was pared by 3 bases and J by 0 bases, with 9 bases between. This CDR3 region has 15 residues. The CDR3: CASSFLPSSYNEQFF. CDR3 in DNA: TGTGCCAGCAGTTTCCTTCCGAGCTCCTACAATGAGCAGTTCTTC.

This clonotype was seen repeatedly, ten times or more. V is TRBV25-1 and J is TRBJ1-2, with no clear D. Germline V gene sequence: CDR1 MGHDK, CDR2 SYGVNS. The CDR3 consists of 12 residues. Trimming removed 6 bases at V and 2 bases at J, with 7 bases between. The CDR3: CASSSGNYGYTF. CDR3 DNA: TGTGCCAGCAGCAGTGGAAACTATGGCTACACCTTC.

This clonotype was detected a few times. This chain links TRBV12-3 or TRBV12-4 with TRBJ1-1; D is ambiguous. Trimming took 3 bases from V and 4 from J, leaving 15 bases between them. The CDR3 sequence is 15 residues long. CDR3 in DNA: TGTGCCAGCAGTTTGGGTGTTTCGGGGAGCACTGAAGCTTTCTTT. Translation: CASSLGVSGSTEAFF.

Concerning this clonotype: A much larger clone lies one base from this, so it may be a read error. This CDR3 is CASSYPGTGAFYGYTF. The CDR3 DNA follows: TGTGCCAGCAGTTACCCGGGGACAGGGGCATTCTATGGCTACACCTTC. The rearrangement links TRBV6-5 to TRBJ1-2; 10 bases fit TRBD1. V shed 2 bases, J shed 4 bases, and the junction held 7 bases outside the gene matches. Germline V gene sequence: CDR1 MNHEY, CDR2 SVGAGI. This CDR3 spans 16 amino acids.

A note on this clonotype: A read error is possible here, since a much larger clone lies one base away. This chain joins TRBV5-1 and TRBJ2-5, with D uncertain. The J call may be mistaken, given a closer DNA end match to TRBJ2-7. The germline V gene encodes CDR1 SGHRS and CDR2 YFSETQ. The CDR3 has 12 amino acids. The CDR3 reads CTSSLGNYEQYF. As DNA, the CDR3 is TGCACCAGCAGCTTGGGAAACTACGAGCAGTACTTC.

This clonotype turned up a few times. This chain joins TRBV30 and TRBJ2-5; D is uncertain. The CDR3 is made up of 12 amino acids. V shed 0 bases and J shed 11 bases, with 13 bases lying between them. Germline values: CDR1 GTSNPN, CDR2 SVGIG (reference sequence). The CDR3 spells CAWSVRGNEQYF. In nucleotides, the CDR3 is TGTGCCTGGAGTGTACGAGGCAATGAGCAGTACTTC.

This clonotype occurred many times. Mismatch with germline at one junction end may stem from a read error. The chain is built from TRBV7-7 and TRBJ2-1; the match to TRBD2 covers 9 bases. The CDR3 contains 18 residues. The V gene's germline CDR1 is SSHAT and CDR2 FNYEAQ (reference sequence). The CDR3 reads CASSFELAGDGVYNEQFF. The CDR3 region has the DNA TGTGCTAGCAGCTTTGAGTTAGCGGGAGATGGGGTCTACAATGAGCAGTTCTTC. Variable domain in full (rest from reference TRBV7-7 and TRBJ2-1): GAGVSQSPRYKVTKRGQDVTLRCDPISSHATLYWYQQALGQGPEFLTYFNYEAQPDKSGLPSDRFSAERPEGSISTLTIQRTEQRDSAMYRCASSFELAGDGVYNEQFFGPGTRLTVL.

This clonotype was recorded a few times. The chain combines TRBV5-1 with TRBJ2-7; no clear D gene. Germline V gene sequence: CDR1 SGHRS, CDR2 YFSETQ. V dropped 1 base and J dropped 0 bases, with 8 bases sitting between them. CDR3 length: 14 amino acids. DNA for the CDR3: TGCGCCAGCAGCTTGAACGCACTCTCCTACGAGCAGTACTTC. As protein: CASSLNALSYEQYF. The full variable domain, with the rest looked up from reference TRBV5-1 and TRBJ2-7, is KAGVTQTPRYLIKTRGQQVTLSCSPISGHRSVSWYQQTPGQGLQFLFEYFSETQRNKGNFPGRFSGRQFSNSRSEMNVSTLELGDSALYLCASSLNALSYEQYFGPGTRLTVT.

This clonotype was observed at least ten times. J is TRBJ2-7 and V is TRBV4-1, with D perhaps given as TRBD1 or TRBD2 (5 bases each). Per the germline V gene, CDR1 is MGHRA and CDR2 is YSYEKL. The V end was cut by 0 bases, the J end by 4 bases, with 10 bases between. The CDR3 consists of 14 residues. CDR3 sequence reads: CASSQESGRYEQYF. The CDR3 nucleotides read TGCGCCAGCAGCCAAGAATCAGGGAGATACGAGCAGTACTTC.

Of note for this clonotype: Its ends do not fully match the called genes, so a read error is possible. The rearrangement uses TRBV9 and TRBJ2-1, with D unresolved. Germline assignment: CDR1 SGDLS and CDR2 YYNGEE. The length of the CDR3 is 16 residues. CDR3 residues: CASSVDGSPIGNDQFF. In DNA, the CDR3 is TGTGCCAGCAGCGTAGATGGCTCCCCAATAGGCAATGATCAGTTCTTC.

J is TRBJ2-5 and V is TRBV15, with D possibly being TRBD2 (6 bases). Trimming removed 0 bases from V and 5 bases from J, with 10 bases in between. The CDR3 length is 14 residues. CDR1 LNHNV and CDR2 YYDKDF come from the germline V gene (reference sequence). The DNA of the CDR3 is TGTGCCACCAGCAGAGATCGTGGGGGGGAGACCCAGTACTTC. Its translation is CATSRDRGGETQYF. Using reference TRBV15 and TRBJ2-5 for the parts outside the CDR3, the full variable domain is DAMVIQNPRYQVTQFGKPVTLSCSQTLNHNVMYWYQQKSSQAPKLLFHYYDKDFNNEADTPDNFQSRRPNTSFCFLDIRSPGLGDTAMYLCATSRDRGGETQYFGPGTRLLVL.

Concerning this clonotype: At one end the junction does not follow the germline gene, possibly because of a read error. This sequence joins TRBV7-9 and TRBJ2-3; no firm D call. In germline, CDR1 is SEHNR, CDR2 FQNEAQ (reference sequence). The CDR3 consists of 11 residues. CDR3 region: CVSSRADTQYF. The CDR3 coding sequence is TGTGTCAGCAGCCGAGCAGATACGCAGTATTTT.